This T cell receptor (beta chain) was recovered during a study of T cell responses to AZD1222 COVID-19 vaccine. At the level of the study: The analysis combined second doses at about 4 or about 12 weeks.

Germline lookup yields CDR1 SGHTA and CDR2 FQGNSA. Trimming shortened V by 5 bases and J by 3 bases, and 16 bases separated the two germline ends. This CDR3 is 15 amino acids long. Study-level points and caveats: Repertoire sampling happened only post peak T cell response. Most donors were white British, females outnumbered males, and clonal diversity was possibly underestimated.

As concerns this clone: The antigen remains unidentified.

The method was immunoSEQ multiplex PCR; TCRdb's version includes in-frame clones alone and lacks a portion of them. The table lists under 150,000 clones, approximately 93% of them singletons, with more than 2.5% in the top ten. Sample: peripheral blood, taken on day 0 of AZD1222 vaccination. V usage is TRBV7-2 and J usage is TRBJ1-2; possible D gene TRBD1, 6 bases. The sequence was obtained from an adult in good health. The CDR3 DNA reads TGTGCCAGCAGCCCCATGGCAGGGGAGTACTATGGCTACACCTTC. This encodes CASSPMAGEYYGYTF. Full variable domain (remainder filled in from reference TRBV7-2 and TRBJ1-2): GAGVSQSPSNKVTEKGKDVELRCDPISGHTALYWYRQSLGQGLEFLIYFQGNSAPDKSGLPSDRFSAERTGGSVSTLTIQRTQQEDSAVYLCASSPMAGEYYGYTFGSGTRLTVV.